This T cell receptor (beta chain) was observed in a study of shared T cell receptors in the human thymus. This CDR3 has 16 amino acids. Trimming removed 0 bases from V and 1 base from J, with 12 bases in between. Germline assignment: CDR1 LGHNA and CDR2 YSLEER. Clones were sequenced by immunoSEQ multiplex PCR, and TCRdb holds only the in-frame ones, with some missing. The data show about 660,000 clones, approximately 88% seen once. This sample also appeared in a second study, on human thymus T cells. That source adds: Seemingly biased V and J gene usage marked thymic and blood repertoires.

The source is a boy under two years old with a congenital heart defect. Sequencing used thymocytes. The V and J genes are TRBV4-3 and TRBJ1-1, with a tentative D call TRBD1 (5 bases). The DNA for the CDR3 is TGCGCCAGCAGCCAAGATCGTTTCGGGGGGAACACTGAAGCTTTCTTT. Protein: CASSQDRFGGNTEAFF.